The T cell receptor (beta chain) under discussion was sequenced for a study of blood T cell repertoires in COVID-19. Study-level background: Some COVID-19 samples were acute and others convalescent; all came from the United States, Italy and Spain. T cells, B-cell-depleted T cells, or PBMCs supplied cDNA or gDNA.

V was clipped by 7 bases and J by 4 bases, with 21 bases between them. The CDR3 runs to 16 residues. From germline, CDR1 is LGHDT and CDR2 YNNKEL (reference sequence). In the original workflow: Using reference gene primer amplification, nucleated cell counts were estimated. Generated by immunoSEQ multiplex PCR, the TCRdb table keeps only in-frame clones and is missing some. V, J and clone size reflect that table, while D and trimming were determined from the DNA. The repertoire holds about 310,000 clones, with about 87% as singletons. Material: peripheral blood. This rearrangement joins TRBV3-1 (or the pseudogene TRBV3-2) to TRBJ2-3, with D perhaps TRBD2 (6 bases). This clonotype was sampled from a woman aged 45 to 65 who had recovered from COVID-19. The CDR3 sequence is CASTPPGAGLADTQYF. The CDR3 region has the DNA TGTGCCAGCACCCCCCCCGGGGCGGGATTGGCAGATACGCAGTATTTT.